Included here is one TCR beta chain sequence, with context. This entry is derived from a study of glioma-infiltrating T cells after dendritic cell vaccination. Study-wide context: Between about 2002 and 2013, patients got autologous tumor lysate-pulsed dendritic cell vaccines. Dendritic cells derived from monocytes and pulsed with autologous tumor lysate formed the vaccine.

Indicated time point: after dendritic cell vaccination, including at tumor progression/relapse. PBMC sampling occurred before vaccination, two weeks after the third dose, and at progression. Profiled with immunoSEQ multiplex PCR; TCRdb holds only in-frame clones, not every one. The sample has tens of thousands of clones, 85% seen once; the top ten hold 8.5%. V was cut by 4 bases and J by 6 bases, with 15 bases left in between. In germline, CDR1 is MGHRA, CDR2 YSYEKL. The CDR3 loop spans 14 amino acids. The TCR sequence derives from a human donor with glioblastoma. The J gene is TRBJ2-5, the V gene TRBV4-1, with D perhaps TRBD1 (5 bases). This sample comprised blood, obtained after dendritic cell vaccination. CDR3 residues: CASSPSPWGQTQYF. CDR3 bases: TGCGCCAGCAGCCCTTCTCCCTGGGGCCAGACCCAGTACTTC.